This passage covers 21 T cell receptor beta chains from one sample sequenced in a study of blood T cell repertoires in COVID-19. The table came from immunoSEQ multiplex PCR; TCRdb's copy has only in-frame clones and leaves some out. Of approximately 60,000 clones listed, 82% are singletons. Sequencing was performed on peripheral blood. These receptors all come from a woman aged 60-75 years with acute or convalescent COVID-19.

The V call is TRBV7-3, the J call TRBJ2-1; possible D gene TRBD2, 6 bases. Germline V CDR1 and CDR2: SGHTA, FQGTGA. The CDR3 runs 15 residues. V dropped 1 base and J dropped 8 bases, with 15 bases sitting between them. This CDR3 reads CASSLKQRAVDEQFF. CDR3 DNA sequence: TGTGCCAGCAGCTTAAAACAGCGGGCCGTCGATGAGCAGTTCTTC. The full variable domain, with the rest looked up from reference TRBV7-3 and TRBJ2-1, is GAGVSQTPSNKVTEKGKYVELRCDPISGHTALYWYRQSLGQGPEFLIYFQGTGAADDSGLPNDRFFAVRPEGSVSTLKIQRTERGDSAVYLCASSLKQRAVDEQFFGPGTRLTVL.

The rearrangement uses TRBV23-1 and TRBJ2-2; tentative D call: TRBD2 (6 bases). TRBV23-1 is marked as an open reading frame, function uncertain. Trimming stripped 0 bases from V and 1 base from J, with 15 bases between. This CDR3 has 18 amino acids. Here the CDR3 DNA reads TGCGCCAGCAGTCAATCCGAAGCTCTGCGGGAGAACACCGGGGAGCTGTTTTTT. Amino acids: CASSQSEALRENTGELFF.

V is TRBV19 and J is TRBJ1-1, with 9 nucleotides matching TRBD1. CDR1 LNHDA and CDR2 SQIVND come from the germline V gene (reference sequence). Germline trimming cut 9 bases from V and 0 bases from J; bases unmatched to any gene: 8. The CDR3 extends over 15 amino acids. CDR3 loop: CASKRTGDMNTEAFF. CDR3 coding DNA: TGTGCCAGCAAGAGGACAGGGGACATGAACACTGAAGCTTTCTTT.

J is TRBJ2-2 and V is TRBV5-4; 7 nucleotides match TRBD1. This CDR3 contains 15 residues. CDR1 and CDR2 (germline): SGHNT, YYREEE (reference sequence). V trimming: 2 bases; J trimming: 4 bases; junction bases outside the gene matches: 5. The CDR3 DNA follows: TGTGCCAGCAGCTTTGGACAGGCTCTCACCGGGGAGCTGTTTTTT. It encodes CASSFGQALTGELFF. Full variable domain (rest looked up from reference TRBV5-4 and TRBJ2-2): ETGVTQSPTHLIKTRGQQVTLRCSSQSGHNTVSWYQQALGQGPQFIFQYYREEENGRGNFPPRFSGLQFPNYSSELNVNALELDDSALYLCASSFGQALTGELFFGEGSRLTVL.

Within the sample, this clone is medium-sized. V and J are TRBV18 and TRBJ1-1; 9 positions agree with TRBD1. Trimming at V came to 3 bases and at J to 4 bases, leaving 0 bases not matched to a gene. The length of the CDR3 is 13 residues. Germline CDR1 KGHSH, CDR2 LQKENI. The CDR3 coding sequence is TGTGCCAGCTCACCGACAGGGGGCACTGAAGCTTTCTTT. Protein product: CASSPTGGTEAFF.

Of note for this clone: One end of the junction does not line up with germline, which may come from a read error. The V call is TRBV3-1 (or the pseudogene TRBV3-2), the J call TRBJ2-7, with TRBD1 as a possible D gene (5 bases). CDR1 and CDR2 (germline): LGHDT, YNNKEL (reference sequence). The CDR3 covers 13 residues. This CDR3 is CASTQLGVYEQYF. In DNA, the CDR3 is TGTGCCAGCACCCAATTAGGGGTTTACGAGCAGTACTTC.

V gene TRBV6-4 combines with J gene TRBJ2-7; possible D gene TRBD2, 5 bases. The CDR3 runs to 20 residues. Looked up from germline, CDR1 is MRHNA and CDR2 is SNTAGT. V was trimmed by 3 bases and J by 3 bases, leaving 30 bases between them. CDR3 in amino acids: CASSDPTGPFLPRVIYEQYF. CDR3 nucleotides: TGTGCCAGCAGTGATCCTACCGGGCCATTCCTCCCGAGGGTGATCTACGAGCAGTACTTC.

The V gene is TRBV5-1, the J gene TRBJ2-1; the D gene is possibly TRBD2 (6 bases). With 1 base removed from V and 6 bases from J, the gap between germline ends came to 17 bases. The CDR3 length is 16 residues. Germline CDR1 reads SGHRS; CDR2 reads YFSETQ. The CDR3 region is CASSLSGGVRSNEQFF. The CDR3 nucleotides are TGCGCCAGCAGCTTGAGTGGCGGGGTTAGAAGCAATGAGCAGTTCTTC.

This sequence joins TRBV14 and TRBJ1-4; 7 bases map to TRBD1. CDR1 and CDR2 (germline): SGHDN, FVKESK. The CDR3 extends over 15 amino acids. V shed 1 base, J shed 9 bases, and the junction held 8 bases outside the gene matches. The CDR3: CASSQAPGGNKKLFF. For the CDR3, the DNA is TGTGCCAGCAGCCAAGCCCCAGGGGGGAATAAAAAACTGTTTTTT. The whole variable domain, remainder taken from reference TRBV14 and TRBJ1-4, is EAGVTQFPSHSVIEKGQTVTLRCDPISGHDNLYWYRRVMGKEIKFLLHFVKESKQDESGMPNNRFLAERTGGTYSTLKVQPAELEDSGVYFCASSQAPGGNKKLFFGSGTQLSVL.

The rearrangement links TRBV5-1 to TRBJ2-3, with TRBD2 as a possible D gene (7 bases). Trimming stripped 9 bases from V and 1 base from J, with 18 bases between. The CDR3 has 15 amino acids. Germline assignment: CDR1 SGHRS and CDR2 YFSETQ. The CDR3 is CATAEGGDRTDTQYF. The DNA for the CDR3 is TGCGCCACCGCGGAGGGGGGGGACCGCACAGATACGCAGTATTTT.

The V and J genes are TRBV9 and TRBJ1-1; weak D call: TRBD1 (5 bases). The CDR3 totals 14 residues. Germline V gives CDR1 SGDLS, CDR2 YYNGEE. The V end was cut by 5 bases, the J end by 4 bases, with 15 bases between. CDR3 DNA: TGTGCCAGCAGTCAAGGAGGGGTGGGCACTGAAGCTTTCTTT. It translates to CASSQGGVGTEAFF.

This chain connects TRBV4-3 to TRBJ2-7, with 8 bases identical to TRBD1. The germline V gene encodes CDR1 LGHNA and CDR2 YSLEER. The J segment lost 7 bases and the V segment lost 2 bases, leaving 4 bases of the junction unmatched. This CDR3 is built from 13 residues. In DNA, the CDR3 is TGCGCCAGCAGCCAACTGACAGGGGAAGAGCAGTACTTC. This gives the protein CASSQLTGEEQYF.

The V gene is TRBV19, the J gene TRBJ1-2; D ambiguous. There are 16 residues in the CDR3. Deletions cut 2 bases from V and 2 bases from J, with 15 bases between. Germline V gene sequence: CDR1 LNHDA, CDR2 SQIVND (reference sequence). The CDR3 nucleotides are TGTGCCAGTAGTATAATATCCCCAGTTATGAACTATGGCTACACCTTC. It specifies CASSIISPVMNYGYTF.

The chain joins TRBV4-3 to TRBJ1-5; D perhaps matches TRBD1 (6 bases). V lost 0 bases to trimming and J lost 10 bases, with 16 bases between them. The length of the CDR3 is 15 residues. Germline-derived CDR1 and CDR2 are LGHNA and YSLEER. DNA of the CDR3: TGCGCCAGCAGCCAAGATCACGGGACAAACTTCCCCCAGCATTTT. Translated: CASSQDHGTNFPQHF.

The V and J genes are TRBV18 and TRBJ2-3, with 11 bases identical to TRBD2. This CDR3 contains 14 residues. Per germline, CDR1 KGHSH and CDR2 LQKENI. V shed 6 bases and J 5 bases; nucleotides not matched to a gene: 4. CDR3 bases: TGTGCCAGCTCGGGAGGGACTAGCGGAGATACGCAGTATTTT. It translates to CASSGGTSGDTQYF.

The V call is TRBV2, the J call TRBJ2-2; 7 positions match TRBD1. Germline V lookup: CDR1 SNHLY, CDR2 FYNNEI. The length of the CDR3 is 15 residues. V lost 7 bases, J lost 3 bases, and 8 bases stayed unmatched. The CDR3 region is CASTLGQSYTGELFF. The CDR3, as DNA: TGTGCCAGCACCTTGGGACAGAGCTACACCGGGGAGCTGTTTTTT.

This rearrangement joins TRBV10-3 to TRBJ2-7; a possible D gene is TRBD1 (6 bases). The germline gives CDR1 ENHRY, CDR2 SYGVKD. This CDR3 is 11 amino acids long. Between the trimmed V and J ends, which lost 6 bases and 4 bases, there was a span of 7 bases. CDR3 sequence (DNA): TGTGCCATCAGAGGGGGATACGAGCAGTACTTC. Protein: CAIRGGYEQYF.

This rearrangement joins TRBV14 to TRBJ2-1, with D tentatively TRBD1 (5 bases). CDR3 length: 14 residues. Trimming took off 3 bases at V and 4 bases at J, with 10 bases between the two ends. Germline lookup yields CDR1 SGHDN and CDR2 FVKESK. CDR3 sequence (DNA): TGTGCCAGCAGCCATGTACAGGAGTACAATGAGCAGTTCTTC. It codes for CASSHVQEYNEQFF.

The rearrangement links TRBV30 to TRBJ1-1, with 9 bases matching TRBD1. Per germline, CDR1 GTSNPN and CDR2 SVGIG (reference sequence). The CDR3 spans 12 residues. With V trimmed by 8 bases and J by 4 bases, 5 bases remained unmatched. The CDR3 DNA follows: TGTGCCAACAGGGGGCCGGGCACTGAAGCTTTCTTT. As protein: CANRGPGTEAFF. The full variable domain, with the rest looked up from reference TRBV30 and TRBJ1-1, is SQTIHQWPATLVQPVGSPLSLECTVEGTSNPNLYWYRQAAGRGLQLLFYSVGIGQISSEVPQNLSASRPQDRQFILSSKKLLLSDSGFYLCANRGPGTEAFFGQGTRLTVV.

This clone is a singleton in its sample. V usage is TRBV19 and J usage is TRBJ1-4, with D hard to call. V lost 7 bases to trimming and J lost 5 bases, with 11 bases between them. CDR1 and CDR2 from the germline V gene are LNHDA and SQIVND (reference sequence). The CDR3 runs 13 residues. CDR3 bases: TGTGCCAGTAACCACAGACCAAATGAAAAACTGTTTTTT. As protein: CASNHRPNEKLFF.

This chain links TRBV27 with TRBJ2-7; 7 bases are a match to TRBD1. Trimming at V came to 0 bases and at J to 2 bases, leaving 7 bases not matched to a gene. Germline V CDR1 and CDR2: MNHEY, SMNVEV (reference sequence). The CDR3 contains 16 residues. As DNA, the CDR3 is TGTGCCAGCAGTTTATCTTGGGGACAGAGTCCCTACGAGCAGTACTTC. This translates into CASSLSWGQSPYEQYF.